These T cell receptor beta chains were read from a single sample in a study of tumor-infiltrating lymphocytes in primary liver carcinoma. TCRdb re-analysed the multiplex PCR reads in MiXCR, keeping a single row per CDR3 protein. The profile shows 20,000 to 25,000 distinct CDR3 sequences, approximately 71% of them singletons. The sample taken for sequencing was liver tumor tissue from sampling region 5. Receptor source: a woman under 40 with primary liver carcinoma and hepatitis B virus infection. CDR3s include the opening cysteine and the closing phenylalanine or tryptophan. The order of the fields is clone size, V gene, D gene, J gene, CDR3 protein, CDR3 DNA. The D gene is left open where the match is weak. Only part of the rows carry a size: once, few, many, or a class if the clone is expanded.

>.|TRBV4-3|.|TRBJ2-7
CASSQAVTGSLISYEQYF
TGCGCCAGTAGCCAAGCTGTGACGGGGAGTCTCATTAGCTACGAGCAGTACTTC
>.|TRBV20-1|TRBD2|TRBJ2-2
CSAKSLAGGLDTGELFF
TGCAGTGCTAAATCACTCGCGGGAGGGCTGGACACCGGGGAGCTGTTTTTT
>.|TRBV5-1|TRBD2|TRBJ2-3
CASSLTVASGLGDTQYF
TGCGCCAGCAGTTTGACCGTCGCTAGCGGACTCGGAGATACGCAGTATTTT
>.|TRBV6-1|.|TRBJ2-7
CARSLGRRGTYEQYF
TGTGCCAGGAGTCTCGGCCGACGGGGGACCTACGAGCAGTACTTC
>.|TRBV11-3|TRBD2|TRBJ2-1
CTSSLLAGGGYEQFF
TGTACCAGCAGCCTACTAGCGGGGGGGGGGTATGAACAGTTCTTC
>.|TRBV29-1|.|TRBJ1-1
CSVLLSAEKQASF
TGCAGCGTCTTACTTTCAGCGGAAAAGCAAGCTTCCTTT
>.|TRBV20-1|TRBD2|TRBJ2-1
CSALRREDSYNEQFF
TGCAGTGCCTTGAGGCGGGAGGACTCCTACAATGAGCAGTTCTTC
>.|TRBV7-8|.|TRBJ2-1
CASNPPRGGGYNGQFF
TGTGCCAGCAACCCCCCTCGGGGCGGAGGGTACAATGGGCAGTTCTTC
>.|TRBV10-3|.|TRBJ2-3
CTISELYGDTQFF
TGTACCATCAGTGAGCTGTACGGGGATACGCAGTTTTTT
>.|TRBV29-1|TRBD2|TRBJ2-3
CRAYRTSGSRSDTQYF
TGCAGGGCCTACCGGACTAGCGGGAGTAGATCAGATACGCAGTATTTT
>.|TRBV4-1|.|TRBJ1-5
CASNSQWAGRQPQHF
TGCGCCAGCAACTCCCAATGGGCAGGGCGGCAACCCCAGCATTTC
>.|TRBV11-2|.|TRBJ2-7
CASSITGGGSWVYEQCF
TGTGCCAGCAGTATCACAGGAGGGGGCTCTTGGGTCTACGAGCAGTGCTTC
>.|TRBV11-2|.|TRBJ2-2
CANSFAGLANTGELFF
TGTGCCAACAGCTTTGCTGGGTTAGCGAACACCGGGGAGCTGTTTTTT
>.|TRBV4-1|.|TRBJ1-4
CASSQGQGSLSEKLFF
TGCGCCAGCAGCCAAGGGCAGGGGTCCTTAAGCGAAAAACTGTTTTTT
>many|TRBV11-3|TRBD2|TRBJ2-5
CAIEGLGGGTQYF
TGTGCCATCGAGGGACTAGGTGGGGGGACCCAGTACTTC
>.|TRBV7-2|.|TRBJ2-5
CTSSLTTGKGQETQYF
TGTACCAGCAGCTTAACCACAGGGAAGGGGCAAGAGACCCAGTACTTC
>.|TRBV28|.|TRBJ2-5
CASGFSPFWETLYF
TGTGCCAGCGGTTTCTCACCCTTTTGGGAGACCCTGTACTTC
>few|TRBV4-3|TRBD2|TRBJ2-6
CAISQETSGRFPGANVLTF
TGCGCCATCAGTCAAGAAACTAGCGGGAGATTCCCTGGGGCCAACGTCCTGACTTTC
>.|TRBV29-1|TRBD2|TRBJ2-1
CRVVGWEGRTFF
TGCAGGGTCGTGGGCTGGGAGGGCCGAACATTCTTC
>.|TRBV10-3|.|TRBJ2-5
CATSESATGQETRYF
TGTGCCACCAGTGAGTCGGCTACCGGACAAGAGACCCGGTATTTC
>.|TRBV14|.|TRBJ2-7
CASSQELGYEEYF
TGTGCCAGCAGCCAAGAACTAGGGTACGAGGAGTACTTC
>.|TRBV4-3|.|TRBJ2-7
CTSSQDVTVGHISYEQYF
TGCACCAGCAGCCAAGATGTGACGGTGGGTCACATTAGCTACGAGCAGTACTTC
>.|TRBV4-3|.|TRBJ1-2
CASSQGDGRGRIATNYGYAF
TGCGCCAGCAGCCAAGGCGATGGAAGGGGCAGGATCGCTACTAACTATGGCTACGCCTTC
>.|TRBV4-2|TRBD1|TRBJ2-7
CASSPEHLGQGGSREQYF
TGTGCCAGCAGCCCGGAACACCTAGGACAGGGGGGATCGCGTGAGCAGTACTTC
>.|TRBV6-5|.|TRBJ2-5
CASSNRAGGTETQYF
TGTGCCAGCAGTAACAGGGCTGGGGGGACCGAGACCCAGTACTTC
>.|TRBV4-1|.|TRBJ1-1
CASSQVLDRERTEAIF
TGCGCCAGCAGCCAAGTTCTCGATAGGGAGCGAACTGAAGCTATCTTT
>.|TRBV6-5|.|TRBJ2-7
CASSLLQMKNERYF
TGTGCTAGCAGTCTCTTACAGATGAAGAACGAGCGGTACTTC
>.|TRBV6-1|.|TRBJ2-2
CASSERGGANTGELSF
TGCGCCAGCAGTGAACGTGGAGGAGCGAACACCGGGGAGTTGTCTTTT
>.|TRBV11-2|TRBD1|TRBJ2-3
CASSPARQGREDTQYF
TGTGCCAGCAGCCCGGCGCGACAGGGAAGGGAAGATACGCAGTATTTT
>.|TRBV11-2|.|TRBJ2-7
CASSSLLGTVKPYEQYF
TGTGCGAGCAGCTCCCTACTGGGGACGGTGAAACCCTACGAGCAGTACTTC
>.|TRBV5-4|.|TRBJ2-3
CASSPPVAEADTQYF
TGTGCCAGCAGTCCGCCCGTGGCGGAGGCGGATACGCAGTATTTT
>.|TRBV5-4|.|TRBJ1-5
CASSLDGGRSNQPQHF
TGTGCCAGCAGTTTGGATGGGGGTAGGAGCAATCAGCCCCAGCATTTT
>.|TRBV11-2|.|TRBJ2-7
CATSIIGGGSWTYEQYF
TGCGCCACCAGTATCATAGGAGGGGGCTCTTGGACCTACGAGCAGTACTTC
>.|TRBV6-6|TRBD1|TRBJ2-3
CACSYGTGSNQPQYF
TGTGCCTGCAGTTACGGGACAGGGAGCAATCAGCCCCAGTATTTT
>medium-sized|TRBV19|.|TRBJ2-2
CASSIWTGELFF
TGTGCCAGTAGTATTTGGACCGGGGAGCTGTTTTTT
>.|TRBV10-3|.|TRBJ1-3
CSISESVSGNTIYF
TGTAGCATCAGTGAGTCAGTTTCTGGAAACACTATATATTTT
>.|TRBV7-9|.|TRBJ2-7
CASSADTYQQYF
TGTGCCAGCAGCGCGGACACCTATCAGCAGTACTTC
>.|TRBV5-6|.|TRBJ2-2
CASSLATRVTGGLFF
TGTGCCAGTAGCTTGGCGACCAGAGTCACCGGGGGGCTGTTTTTT
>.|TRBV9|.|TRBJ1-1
CVSSVAHSGTEAFF
TGTGTCAGCAGCGTAGCCCACTCGGGCACTGAAGCGTTCTTT
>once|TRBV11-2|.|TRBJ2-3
CASSPWVDTQYF
TGTGCCAGCAGCCCCTGGGTGGATACGCAGTATTTT
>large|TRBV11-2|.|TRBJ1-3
CASSLGNTIYF
TGTGCCAGCAGCTTGGGAAACACCATATATTTT
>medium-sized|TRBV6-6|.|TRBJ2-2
CASSYTTGELFF
TGTGCCAGCAGTTATACCACCGGGGAGCTGTTTTTT
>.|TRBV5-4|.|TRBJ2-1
CTSSLARTRDNKQFF
TGTACCAGCAGCTTGGCCCGCACTAGAGACAATAAGCAGTTCTTC
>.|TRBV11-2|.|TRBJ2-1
CASSLEGSTYKEQFF
TGTGCAAGCAGCTTAGAGGGAAGTACCTACAAAGAGCAGTTCTTT
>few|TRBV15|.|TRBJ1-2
CATSGPGIKYGYTF
TGTGCCACCAGCGGCCCCGGGATTAAGTATGGTTACACCTTC
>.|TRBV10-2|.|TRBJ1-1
CASSESKAGTETFF
TGCGCCAGCAGCGAGTCGAAGGCGGGCACTGAAACGTTCTTT
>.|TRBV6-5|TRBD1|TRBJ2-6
CAGMTYRGRVSGANVLTF
TGTGCCGGCATGACATACAGGGGGCGCGTCTCTGGGGCCAACGTCTTGACTTTC
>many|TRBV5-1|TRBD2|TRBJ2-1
CASEKLAGAGNEQFF
TGCGCCAGCGAGAAACTAGCGGGAGCCGGCAATGAGCAGTTCTTC
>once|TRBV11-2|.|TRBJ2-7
CASYTTRLAEEQYF
TGTGCCAGCTATACCACCAGACTCGCCGAGGAGCAGTACTTC
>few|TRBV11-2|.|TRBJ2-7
CASVLFSGYEQYF
TGTGCTAGCGTCCTGTTTAGTGGATACGAGCAGTACTTC
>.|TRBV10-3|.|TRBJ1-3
CANSESVSGNTIYF
TGTGCCAATAGTGAGTCAGTTTCTGGAAACACCATATATTTC
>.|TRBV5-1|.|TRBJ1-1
CDSSLTGGDTEAFF
TGCGACAGCAGTTTGACCGGCGGGGACACTGAAGCTTTCTTT
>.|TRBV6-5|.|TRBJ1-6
CAGRERSTPLSPLHF
TGTGCCGGCAGGGAAAGGAGTACCCCCCTTTCACCCCTTCACTTT
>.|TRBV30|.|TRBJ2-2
CAWTGSRGGTGELFF
TGTGCCTGGACCGGTAGCAGGGGGGGTACCGGGGAGCTGTTTTTT
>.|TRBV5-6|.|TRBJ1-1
CVSSLLGEVSTEAFF
TGTGTCAGCAGCTTGCTGGGGGAAGTGAGCACTGAAGCTTTCTTT